The clone carrying this T cell receptor beta chain was found a few times. This sample is drawn from a study of T-cell memory formation after mild COVID-19. MiXCR, applied by TCRdb to the 5' RACE reads, yields one record per CDR3 protein. The sample has fewer than 350,000 distinct CDR3 sequences; 8% to 9% are singletons. Germline lookup yields CDR1 ENHRY and CDR2 SYGVKD. The CDR3 is 16 residues long. The ends were cut back, 5 bases at V and 0 bases at J, with 15 bases in the middle. The rearrangement joins TRBV10-3 to TRBJ2-3; no reliable D call. This clonotype originated in a man aged 18 to 29 who had mild COVID-19 (a few samples of this study predate the infection). Cell type and time point are not known. The sample comprised PBMCs or a T cell subset sorted from them (not recorded which). CDR3 protein: CAISYSAETSTDTQYF. In DNA, the CDR3 is TGTGCCATCAGTTACTCGGCGGAGACTAGCACAGATACGCAGTATTTT.